A single sample gave rise to the 20 T cell receptor beta chains below, sequenced in a study of shared clonotypes between healthy human individuals. Using immunoSEQ multiplex PCR, the repertoire was profiled, and TCRdb retains in-frame clones only, with some absent. The sample lists about 490,000 clones, more than 65% occurring once. Sequenced material: PBMCs. The source of these receptors is a woman aged 40 to 50 in good health. Some clones in this sample may be carry-over from other donors' samples.

This clone was seen only once. The chain couples TRBV7-2 to TRBJ2-5; no definite D call. The CDR3 spans 14 residues. Germline loops: CDR1 SGHTA, CDR2 FQGNSA. Trimming cost V 3 bases and J 4 bases, with 12 bases left between them. CDR3 region: CASSFLIPGETQYF. CDR3 DNA: TGTGCCAGCAGCTTTTTGATTCCGGGAGAGACCCAGTACTTC.

Comment on this clone: Given a far larger clone just one base away, this is likely a sequencing read error. The same CDR3 arises from other DNA sequences in this sample as well. The V and J genes are TRBV28 and TRBJ1-5; perhaps TRBD1 as D (5 bases). The CDR3 runs 16 residues. Germline values: CDR1 MDHEN, CDR2 SYDVKM. The ends were cut back, 7 bases at V and 7 bases at J, with 23 bases in the middle. CDR3 bases: TGTGCCAGCACCTTCCCAGGGCAGGTGGGCGACCAGCCCCAGCATTTT. Its translation is CASTFPGQVGDQPQHF.

The gene calls are TRBV6-6 and TRBJ2-7, with TRBD1 matching 7 bases. V dropped 6 bases and J dropped 3; count of bases not matched to a gene: 8. In germline, CDR1 is MNHNY, CDR2 SVGAGI (reference sequence). This CDR3 has 14 residues. CDR3: CASSRRQGDYEQYF. The CDR3 bases are TGTGCCAGCAGCCGGCGACAGGGCGACTACGAGCAGTACTTC.

V and J are TRBV2 and TRBJ1-1; D not certain. Germline-derived CDR1 and CDR2 are SNHLY and FYNNEI. CDR3 length equals 13 residues. The ends were cut back, 6 bases at V and 3 bases at J, with 11 bases in the middle. The CDR3 protein is CASRQGSDTEAFF. The CDR3 DNA is TGTGCCAGCAGGCAAGGGTCGGACACTGAAGCTTTCTTT.

This clone came up a few times. This chain uses TRBV28 with TRBJ1-2; a possible D gene is TRBD1 (5 bases). Germline CDR1 and CDR2: MDHEN and SYDVKM. V was shortened by 7 bases and J by 3 bases, with 18 bases between the two germline ends. The CDR3 spans 15 residues. The CDR3 region is CASTSPFAGHYGYTF. The CDR3 bases are TGTGCCAGCACTTCCCCCTTCGCAGGGCACTATGGCTACACCTTC.

J is TRBJ1-3 and V is TRBV4-3, with TRBD1 as a possible D gene (5 bases). The germline V gene encodes CDR1 LGHNA and CDR2 YSLEER. The CDR3 is 18 residues long. V gave up 1 base and J gave up 0 bases, with 16 bases separating them. CDR3 sequence reads: CASSQGGSWGSSGNTIYF. The CDR3 DNA reads as TGCGCCAGCAGCCAAGGAGGGTCTTGGGGGAGCTCTGGAAACACCATATATTTT.

This CDR3 reads CASSWRVAGSSYEQYF. The CDR3 DNA reads as TGCGCCAGCAGCTGGAGGGTAGCGGGTAGCTCCTACGAGCAGTACTTC. The chain is built from TRBV5-1 and TRBJ2-7, with 7 bases lining up with TRBD2. Per the germline V gene, CDR1 is SGHRS and CDR2 is YFSETQ. The CDR3 runs 16 residues. The V gene end was trimmed by 3 bases and the J gene end by 0 bases; junction bases not matched to a gene: 9.

This chain connects TRBV23-1 to TRBJ2-7, with 13 positions matching TRBD2. TRBV23-1 is assigned to the ORF class and has an uncertain function. V was clipped by 4 bases and J by 0 bases; unmatched bases: 6. The CDR3 runs to 17 residues. CDR3 amino acids: CASSPLGTSGNSYEQYF. The CDR3 DNA reads TGCGCCAGCAGTCCGCTCGGGACTAGCGGGAACTCCTACGAGCAGTACTTC.

The genes are TRBV5-6 and TRBJ2-3, with 8 bases that match TRBD2. Trimming at V came to 0 bases and at J to 0 bases, leaving 6 bases not matched to a gene. Germline values: CDR1 SGHDT, CDR2 YYEEEE. CDR3 size: 17 residues. The CDR3 loop is CASSLGVAGTSTDTQYF. CDR3 DNA sequence: TGTGCCAGCAGCTTGGGGGTAGCGGGAACTAGCACAGATACGCAGTATTTT.

Here the CDR3 DNA reads TGTGCCAGTAGTGAGGGACAGGAGCGGCCCTATATCTCTAACTATGGCTACACCTTC. This codes for CASSEGQERPYISNYGYTF. The V gene is TRBV19, the J gene TRBJ1-2, with 8 bases lining up with TRBD1. The germline V gene has CDR1 LNHDA and CDR2 SQIVND (reference sequence). CDR3 length equals 19 residues. Trimming removed 5 bases from V and 0 bases from J; junction bases left unmatched: 17.

The rearrangement uses TRBV28 and TRBJ2-1; 11 bases match TRBD2. CDR3 length: 16 residues. CDR1 MDHEN and CDR2 SYDVKM come from the germline V gene. V dropped 5 bases and J dropped 4; count of bases not matched to a gene: 7. In DNA, the CDR3 is TGTGCCAGCAGTACAACTAGCGGGGGACCGTACAATGAGCAGTTCTTC. Encoded protein: CASSTTSGGPYNEQFF. The entire variable domain, with the rest obtained from reference TRBV28 and TRBJ2-1, is as follows: DVKVTQSSRYLVKRTGEKVFLECVQDMDHENMFWYRQDPGLGLRLIYFSYDVKMKEKGDIPEGYSVSREKKERFSLILESASTNQTSMYLCASSTTSGGPYNEQFFGPGTRLTVL.

A remark on this clone: The sample holds other DNA sequences that translate to the same CDR3. The rearrangement uses TRBV28 and TRBJ2-5; D is unclear. The J call is in doubt because the DNA end fits TRBJ2-7 better. The CDR3 runs 12 residues. Germline CDR1 reads MDHEN; CDR2 reads SYDVKM. CDR3 nucleotide sequence: TGTGCCAGCACCCTAAACACCTACGAGCAGTACTTC. Amino acids: CASTLNTYEQYF.

This chain uses TRBV28 with TRBJ2-5, with no clear D. CDR1 is MDHEN, CDR2 SYDVKM, per germline. The CDR3 extends over 12 amino acids. The V gene lost 6 bases and the J gene lost 4 bases, with 9 bases spanning the gap. CDR3 in DNA: TGTGCCAGCAGCCGCTTATTAGAGACCCAGTACTTC. Protein sequence: CASSRLLETQYF.

As to this clone: A much larger clone lies one base from this, so it may be a read error. This CDR3 is also generated by other DNA sequences in the sample. The rearrangement links TRBV11-2 to TRBJ2-1; 9 bases fit TRBD2. This CDR3 contains 15 residues. The junction had 2 bases not matched to a gene; V was cut back by 5 bases and J by 0 bases. Per the germline V gene, CDR1 is SGHAT and CDR2 is FQNNGV. This CDR3 is CASSPSGTSYNEQFF. The CDR3 bases are TGTGCCAGCAGCCCTAGCGGGACCTCCTACAATGAGCAGTTCTTC. Variable domain in full (rest from reference TRBV11-2 and TRBJ2-1): EAGVAQSPRYKIIEKRQSVAFWCNPISGHATLYWYQQILGQGPKLLIQFQNNGVVDDSQLPKDRFSAERLKGVDSTLKIQPAKLEDSAVYLCASSPSGTSYNEQFFGPGTRLTVL.

The chain recombines TRBV5-4 with TRBJ2-3; 9 bases agree with TRBD2. The V gene end was trimmed by 3 bases and the J gene end by 4 bases; junction bases not matched to a gene: 3. Germline values: CDR1 SGHNT, CDR2 YYREEE (reference sequence). The CDR3 spans 14 residues. The CDR3 here is CASSWGLAADTQYF. The DNA of the CDR3 is TGTGCCAGCAGCTGGGGACTAGCAGCAGATACGCAGTATTTT.

V is TRBV7-7 and J is TRBJ1-5; a weak D match, TRBD1 (5 bases). The CDR3 has 16 residues. Trimming left V 1 base short and J 2 bases short, with 12 bases between. Germline loops: CDR1 SSHAT, CDR2 FNYEAQ (reference sequence). CDR3 in amino acids: CASSLGPHRCNQPQHF. CDR3 bases: TGTGCCAGCAGCTTAGGCCCTCACAGGTGCAATCAGCCCCAGCATTTT.

The CDR3 loop reads CASSQDARNYEQYF. The CDR3 DNA reads TGCGCCAGCAGCCAAGATGCTCGGAACTACGAGCAGTACTTC. The rearrangement links TRBV4-1 to TRBJ2-7; D gene unclear. This CDR3 comprises 14 residues. Per the germline V gene, CDR1 is MGHRA and CDR2 is YSYEKL. V dropped 0 bases and J dropped 3 bases, with 9 bases sitting between them.

About this clone: Since a far larger clone is one base different, this is likely a read error. Other DNA sequences in the sample encode the same CDR3. This chain links TRBV7-2 with TRBJ2-5, with 7 bases lining up with TRBD1. Germline assignment: CDR1 SGHTA and CDR2 FQGNSA. The CDR3 spans 14 residues. V was pared by 5 bases and J by 5 bases, with 8 bases of the junction left unmatched. CDR3 sequence (DNA): TGTGCCAGCAGCCTCAGACAGGGAGCGGAGACCCAGTACTTC. The encoded protein is CASSLRQGAETQYF.

The chain links TRBV28 to TRBJ1-1; perhaps TRBD1 as D (5 bases). The germline V gene has CDR1 MDHEN and CDR2 SYDVKM. The CDR3 spans 13 residues. The germline V and J ends were trimmed by 8 bases and 10 bases, with 20 bases remaining between them. CDR3 DNA: TGTGCCAGCGGCTCCCCAGGGTTTAGGGTAGCTTTCTTT. Protein product: CASGSPGFRVAFF.

This clone was detected only once. This likely stems from a read error, as it lies one base from a far larger clone. The V and J genes are TRBV25-1 and TRBJ1-2; D is possibly TRBD1 (6 bases). The germline V gene encodes CDR1 MGHDK and CDR2 SYGVNS. The CDR3 is 17 residues long. Trimming took off 2 bases at V and 4 bases at J, with 20 bases between the two ends. The DNA for the CDR3 is TGTGCCAGCAGTGAAGAGCCAGGGGCCAATTCTGGCTATGGCTACACCTTC. This sequence encodes CASSEEPGANSGYGYTF.